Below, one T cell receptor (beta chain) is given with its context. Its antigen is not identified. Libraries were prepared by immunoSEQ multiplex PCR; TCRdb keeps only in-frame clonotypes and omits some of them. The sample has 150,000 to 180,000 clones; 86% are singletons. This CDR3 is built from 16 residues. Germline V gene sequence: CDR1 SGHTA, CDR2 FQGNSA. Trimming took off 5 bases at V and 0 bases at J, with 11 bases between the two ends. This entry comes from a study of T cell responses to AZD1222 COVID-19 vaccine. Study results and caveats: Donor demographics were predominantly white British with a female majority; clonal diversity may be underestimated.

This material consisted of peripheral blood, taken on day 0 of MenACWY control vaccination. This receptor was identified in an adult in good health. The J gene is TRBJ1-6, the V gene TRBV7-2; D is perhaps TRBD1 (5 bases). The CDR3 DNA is TGTGCCAGCAGCCCACAGGCATCCTCCTATAATTCACCCCTCCACTTT. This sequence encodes CASSPQASSYNSPLHF.